The 21 T cell receptor beta chains listed next were all sequenced from one sample in a study of cytomegalovirus exposure and HLA in healthy donors. The PCR employed 60 Vbeta primers together with 13 Jbeta primers. Method: immunoSEQ multiplex PCR; TCRdb's copy keeps in-frame clones and lacks some. The repertoire consists of some 180,000 clones, with around 85% occurring once and the leading ten covering under 3%. The sequenced material came from PBMCs. These receptors came from a woman between 45 and 65 years old in good health and CMV-seronegative.

This clone was seen only once. The chain recombines TRBV29-1 with TRBJ2-5; a possible D gene is TRBD2 (5 bases). The CDR3 length is 15 residues. Trimming stripped 3 bases from V and 4 bases from J, with 18 bases between. Germline assignment: CDR1 SQVTM and CDR2 ANQGSEA. This CDR3 reads CSVDRSGGVGETQYF. CDR3 DNA: TGCAGCGTTGATAGGTCCGGAGGAGTCGGAGAGACCCAGTACTTC.

The chain is built from TRBV28 and TRBJ1-4, with D perhaps matching TRBD1 (5 bases). Per germline, CDR1 MDHEN and CDR2 SYDVKM. This CDR3 contains 16 residues. V was clipped by 4 bases and J by 0 bases, with 12 bases between them. The CDR3 coding sequence is TGTGCCAGCAGTTCTAGGGGTTTTGCAACTAATGAAAAACTGTTTTTT. Its translation is CASSSRGFATNEKLFF.

The rearrangement links TRBV6-1 to TRBJ1-2; 8 bases fit TRBD1. The CDR3 is made up of 14 amino acids. Trimming removed 7 bases from V and 4 bases from J; junction bases left unmatched: 8. Germline-derived CDR1 and CDR2 are MNHNS and SASEGT. The CDR3 protein is CASNVRGRIYGYTF. CDR3 bases: TGTGCCAGCAATGTCAGGGGGCGAATCTATGGCTACACCTTC.

The CDR3 nucleotides are TGTGCCAGCACTACAGCGGGAGGGCCCCGGGAGCTGTTTTTT. It specifies CASTTAGGPRELFF. This chain joins TRBV9 and TRBJ2-2; 10 bases fit TRBD2. This CDR3 is 14 amino acids long. J was trimmed by 9 bases and V by 6 bases; bases with no gene match: 8. Germline V gene lookup returns CDR1 SGDLS and CDR2 YYNGEE.

This clone has just a few counts. This rearrangement joins TRBV19 to TRBJ2-1; maybe TRBD2 (7 bases). Trimming pared 3 bases from V and 2 bases from J, leaving 11 bases between. CDR1 and CDR2 (germline): LNHDA, SQIVND (reference sequence). The CDR3 sequence is 15 residues long. The CDR3 DNA reads as TGTGCCAGTAGTATGGGGGGGGACACCTACAATGAGCAGTTCTTC. This sequence encodes CASSMGGDTYNEQFF.

The CDR3 bases are TGTGCCAGTAGTGTACAGGGATGGGGCTACACCTTC. Amino acid sequence: CASSVQGWGYTF. This rearrangement joins TRBV19 to TRBJ1-2; tentative D call: TRBD1 (6 bases). CDR3 size: 12 residues. Germline loops: CDR1 LNHDA, CDR2 SQIVND (reference sequence). Trimming left V 5 bases short and J 8 bases short, with 12 bases between.

CDR3 coding DNA: TGTGCCAGCAGTTCATCTCACACGTGGACTGAAGCTTTCTTT. This translates into CASSSSHTWTEAFF. The V and J genes are TRBV6-5 and TRBJ1-1; D remains unclear. CDR3 length: 14 amino acids. CDR1 and CDR2 from the germline V gene are MNHEY and SVGAGI. V was trimmed by 4 bases and J by 5 bases, leaving 14 bases between them.

The J gene is TRBJ1-1, the V gene TRBV5-1, with a weak D call TRBD1 (6 bases). CDR3 length: 14 amino acids. The V and J ends lost 3 bases and 1 base respectively, with 10 bases between them. CDR1 is SGHRS, CDR2 YFSETQ, per germline. CDR3 sequence: CASSSGQPNTEAFF. CDR3 in DNA: TGCGCCAGCAGCTCTGGACAGCCGAACACTGAAGCTTTCTTT. The variable domain in full, with the rest retrieved from reference TRBV5-1 and TRBJ1-1, is KAGVTQTPRYLIKTRGQQVTLSCSPISGHRSVSWYQQTPGQGLQFLFEYFSETQRNKGNFPGRFSGRQFSNSRSEMNVSTLELGDSALYLCASSSGQPNTEAFFGQGTRLTVV.

This chain's CDR3 is CAWSRGTGNTIYF. The CDR3 DNA follows: TGTGCCTGGAGTCGGGGAACTGGAAACACCATATATTTT. The chain is built from TRBV30 and TRBJ1-3; D call uncertain. The CDR3 has 13 residues. The germline V gene encodes CDR1 GTSNPN and CDR2 SVGIG (reference sequence). Trimming stripped 2 bases from V and 2 bases from J, with 7 bases between.

The gene calls are TRBV6-1 and TRBJ1-5; perhaps TRBD1 as D (5 bases). This CDR3 contains 15 residues. Trimming removed 9 bases at V and 1 base at J, with 16 bases between. The germline gives CDR1 MNHNS, CDR2 SASEGT. In DNA, the CDR3 is TGTGCCAGTCGGACATACATCTTAAGCAATCAGCCCCAGCATTTT. Its protein product is CASRTYILSNQPQHF.

The rearrangement joins TRBV28 to TRBJ1-1; 9 bases are a match to TRBD1. The V gene end was trimmed by 6 bases and the J gene end by 0 bases; junction bases not matched to a gene: 5. The CDR3 loop spans 15 amino acids. CDR1 is MDHEN, CDR2 SYDVKM, per germline. The CDR3 DNA reads TGTGCCAGCAGAACAGGGGGCGCGATGAACACTGAAGCTTTCTTT. This translates into CASRTGGAMNTEAFF.

This clone was observed once. The chain combines TRBV28 with TRBJ2-5, with 8 positions matching TRBD2. The J segment lost 4 bases and the V segment lost 5 bases, leaving 12 bases of the junction unmatched. There are 16 residues in the CDR3. Germline CDR1 MDHEN, CDR2 SYDVKM. The CDR3 region is CASSLRGGLEIETQYF. The CDR3, as DNA: TGTGCCAGCAGTCTCCGGGGGGGCTTGGAGATAGAGACCCAGTACTTC.

This chain links TRBV28 with TRBJ2-7, with D possibly being TRBD2 (6 bases). The V gene's germline CDR1 is MDHEN and CDR2 SYDVKM. V lost 7 bases and J 1 base, leaving 17 bases between the germline ends. The CDR3 sequence is 15 residues long. This CDR3 reads CASTFWEAGSYEQYF. The CDR3, as DNA: TGTGCCAGCACCTTTTGGGAGGCGGGGTCCTACGAGCAGTACTTC.

The chain carries TRBV6-1 and TRBJ2-7; 9 bases are a match to TRBD2. This CDR3 contains 14 residues. The ends lost 5 bases at V and 4 bases at J; junction bases unmatched: 6. Per the germline V gene, CDR1 is MNHNS and CDR2 is SASEGT. This CDR3 reads CASSLSGRFYEQYF. The CDR3 DNA reads TGTGCCAGCAGTTTAAGCGGGAGGTTTTACGAGCAGTACTTC.

This clone was detected once. The chain has TRBV5-4 and TRBJ1-2; 7 bases are a match to TRBD1. Germline lookup yields CDR1 SGHNT and CDR2 YYREEE (reference sequence). This CDR3 comprises 14 residues. Unmatched junction bases numbered 7, after V lost 4 bases and J lost 4 bases. The CDR3 region has the DNA TGTGCCAGCAGCCGGGACAGCGGGTCCTATGGCTACACCTTC. It translates to CASSRDSGSYGYTF. Supplemented by reference TRBV5-4 and TRBJ1-2, the full variable domain reads ETGVTQSPTHLIKTRGQQVTLRCSSQSGHNTVSWYQQALGQGPQFIFQYYREEENGRGNFPPRFSGLQFPNYSSELNVNALELDDSALYLCASSRDSGSYGYTFGSGTRLTVV.

The V call is TRBV14, the J call TRBJ1-4; D perhaps matches TRBD1 (5 bases). Germline V CDR1 and CDR2: SGHDN, FVKESK. This CDR3 has 14 amino acids. The V gene lost 4 bases and the J gene lost 14 bases, with 20 bases spanning the gap. DNA of the CDR3: TGTGCCAGCAGCCCAAACTGGGGGGGGAAAACGCTGTTTTTT. Its protein product is CASSPNWGGKTLFF. Complete variable domain (other parts from reference TRBV14 and TRBJ1-4): EAGVTQFPSHSVIEKGQTVTLRCDPISGHDNLYWYRRVMGKEIKFLLHFVKESKQDESGMPNNRFLAERTGGTYSTLKVQPAELEDSGVYFCASSPNWGGKTLFFGSGTQLSVL.

This chain links TRBV7-6 with TRBJ2-7; D possibly corresponds to TRBD2 (5 bases). The CDR3 has 13 residues. Trimming took off 5 bases at V and 3 bases at J, with 11 bases between the two ends. Germline CDR1 SGHVS, CDR2 FNYEAQ. The CDR3 loop reads CASSPHGLYEQYF. CDR3 in DNA: TGTGCCAGCAGCCCCCACGGACTCTACGAGCAGTACTTC.

V gene TRBV28 combines with J gene TRBJ2-3, with 9 bases aligning to TRBD1. Per germline, CDR1 MDHEN and CDR2 SYDVKM. V was clipped by 4 bases and J by 5 bases; unmatched bases: 7. The CDR3 runs to 15 residues. The DNA of the CDR3 is TGTGCCAGCAGTTCACAGGGGGCCGGAGGAGATACGCAGTATTTT. Residues: CASSSQGAGGDTQYF.

This clone was seen only once. The J gene is TRBJ2-7, the V gene TRBV20-1; possible D gene TRBD1, 6 bases. Germline V gene sequence: CDR1 DFQATT, CDR2 SNEGSKA (reference sequence). This CDR3 has 11 residues. V lost 2 bases to trimming and J lost 7 bases, with 9 bases between them. The CDR3 DNA reads as TGCAGTGCTAGAACAGGGTTTGAGCAGTACTTC. Protein sequence: CSARTGFEQYF.

The genes are TRBV15 and TRBJ2-7, with 9 bases fitting TRBD1. CDR3 size: 14 residues. V shed 5 bases and J 4 bases; nucleotides not matched to a gene: 6. Looked up from germline, CDR1 is LNHNV and CDR2 is YYDKDF (reference sequence). The CDR3, as DNA: TGTGCCACCAGCTCTCGGACAGGGGCTTACGAGCAGTACTTC. The encoded protein is CATSSRTGAYEQYF.

The chain recombines TRBV11-3 with TRBJ2-1; D ambiguous. This CDR3 comprises 14 residues. CDR1 is SGHNT and CDR2 is YENEEA in the germline V gene. V was pared by 1 base and J by 0 bases, with 4 bases between. CDR3 in amino acids: CASSLAGSYNEQFF. The CDR3 nucleotides are TGTGCCAGCAGCTTAGCCGGCTCCTACAATGAGCAGTTCTTC.